Shown below are 2 T cell receptor beta chains from a single sample sequenced in a study of CD39 and CD103 CD8 tumor-infiltrating T cells (dated by TCRdb to 2016 to 2019). The library relied on the immunoSEQ multiplex PCR assay. In TCRdb, the immuneACCESS table is reduced to in-frame sequences with V and J assigned. These tables do not hold every clone; where another copy was compared, an unresolved V gene accounts for under half, and the others remain unexplained. The sample contains some 7,000 clones, around two thirds of them found a single time. The ten most abundant clones make up approximately 58% of the sample. Material: CD8+ T cells sorted from blood. This specimen's cell subset or site label, interpreted: total memory CD8 T cells (CD45RA-CCR7+/-) from blood or uninvolved lymph node. The receptors here all came from a human donor with head and neck squamous cell carcinoma.

The genes are TRBV6-5 and TRBJ2-3, with TRBD2 matching over 12 bases. V lost 6 bases to trimming and J lost 3 bases; unmatched junction nucleotides: 4. Looked up from germline, CDR1 is MNHEY and CDR2 is SVGAGI. There are 15 residues in the CDR3. The CDR3, as DNA: TGTGCCAGCAGACACGGACTAGCGGGAACAGATACGCAGTATTTT. This sequence encodes CASRHGLAGTDTQYF.

This chain joins TRBV18 and TRBJ1-6; possibly TRBD1 for D (6 bases). CDR3 length: 16 amino acids. Between the trimmed V and J ends, which lost 6 bases and 7 bases, there was a span of 19 bases. The germline V gene encodes CDR1 KGHSH and CDR2 LQKENI. The CDR3 region has the DNA TGTGCCAGCTCCCAGAACAGGCCGGGGGCAAATTCACCCCTCCACTTT. It translates to CASSQNRPGANSPLHF.